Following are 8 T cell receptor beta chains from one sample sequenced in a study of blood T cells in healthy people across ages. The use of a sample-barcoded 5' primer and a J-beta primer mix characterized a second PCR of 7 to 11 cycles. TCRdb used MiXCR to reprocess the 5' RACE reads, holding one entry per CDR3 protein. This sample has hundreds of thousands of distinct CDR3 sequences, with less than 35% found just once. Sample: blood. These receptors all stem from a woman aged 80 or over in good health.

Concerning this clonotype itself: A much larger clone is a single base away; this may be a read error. CDR3 residues: CASSQDSRYQETQFF. In DNA, the CDR3 is TGTGCCAGCAGCCAAGACAGTCGGTACCAAGAGACCCAGTTCTTC. J is TRBJ2-5 and V is TRBV3-1; no clear D gene. The DNA end is a closer match to TRBJ2-1, so the J assignment may be wrong. From germline, CDR1 is LGHDT and CDR2 YNNKEL (reference sequence). The CDR3 is 15 amino acids.

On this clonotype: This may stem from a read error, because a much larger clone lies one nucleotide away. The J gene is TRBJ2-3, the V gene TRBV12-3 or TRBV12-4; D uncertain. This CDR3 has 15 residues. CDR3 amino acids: CAGSAYLSSTDTQYF. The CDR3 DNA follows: TGTGCCGGCAGTGCTTACCTCTCTAGCACAGATACGCAGTATTTT.

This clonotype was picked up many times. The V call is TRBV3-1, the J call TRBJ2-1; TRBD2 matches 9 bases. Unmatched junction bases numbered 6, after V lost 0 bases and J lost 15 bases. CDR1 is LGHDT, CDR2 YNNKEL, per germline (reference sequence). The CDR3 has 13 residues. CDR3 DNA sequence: TGTGCCAGCAGCCAAGATGCGGGGGGGCGCGGGTTCTTC. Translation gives CASSQDAGGRGFF.

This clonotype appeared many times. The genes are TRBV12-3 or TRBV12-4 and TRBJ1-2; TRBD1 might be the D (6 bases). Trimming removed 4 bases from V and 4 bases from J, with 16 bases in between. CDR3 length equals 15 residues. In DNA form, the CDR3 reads TGTGCCAGCAGTTACGTCGGCAGGGGAACCTATGGCTACACCTTC. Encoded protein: CASSYVGRGTYGYTF.

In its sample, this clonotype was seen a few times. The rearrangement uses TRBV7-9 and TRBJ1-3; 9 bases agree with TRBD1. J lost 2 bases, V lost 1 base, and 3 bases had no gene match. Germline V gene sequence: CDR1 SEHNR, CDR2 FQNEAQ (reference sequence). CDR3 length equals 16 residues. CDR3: CASSLVTGGTGNTIYF. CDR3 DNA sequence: TGTGCCAGCAGCTTAGTAACAGGGGGCACTGGAAACACCATATATTTT.

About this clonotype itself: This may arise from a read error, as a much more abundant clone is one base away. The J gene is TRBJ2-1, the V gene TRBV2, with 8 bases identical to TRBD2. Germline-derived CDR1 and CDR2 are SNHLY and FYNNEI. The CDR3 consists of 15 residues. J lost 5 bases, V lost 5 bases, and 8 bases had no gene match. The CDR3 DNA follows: TGTGCCAGCAGTCTTGGCGGGGGGCCTGACAATGAGCAGTTCTTC. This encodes CASSLGGGPDNEQFF.

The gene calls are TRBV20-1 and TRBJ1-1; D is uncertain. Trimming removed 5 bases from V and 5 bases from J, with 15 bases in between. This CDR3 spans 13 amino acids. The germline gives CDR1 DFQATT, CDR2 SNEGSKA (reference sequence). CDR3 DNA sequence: TGCAGTGCTGCCACAGTACCGAGGACTGAAGCTTTCTTT. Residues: CSAATVPRTEAFF.

As DNA, the CDR3 is TGCAGTGCCGAAGACAGACTCAATGAAAAACTGTTTTTT. Amino acids: CSAEDRLNEKLFF. V gene TRBV20-1 combines with J gene TRBJ1-4, with D tentatively TRBD1 (5 bases). The V and J ends lost 6 bases and 5 bases respectively, with 13 bases between them. CDR3 length equals 13 residues. Germline CDR1 and CDR2: DFQATT and SNEGSKA (reference sequence).